The entry below gives a single T cell receptor beta chain sequence along with its context. The target of this receptor is not known. It has no much larger one-base neighbor in the sample; base qualities were not kept. Thawed unstimulated PBMCs were stained for CD3, CD4 and CD8 and FACS-sorted into CD3+CD4+ and CD3+CD8+ populations. Randomization to immunosuppression withdrawal applied to every one of the 8 studied subjects. The Qiagen DNeasy Blood and Tissue Kit was used for isolation of genomic DNA. V and J are trimmed by 6 bases and 4 bases, and the gene matches miss 3 bases of the junction. For CDR1 and CDR2, the germline V gene (reference sequence) lists SEHNR and FQNEAQ. From the cysteine through the phenylalanine, the CDR3 covers 13 amino acids. Here the CDR3 DNA is all that survives: 39 bases in frame from base 1. This specimen belongs to a study of T cell clones after liver transplantation (dated by TCRdb to about 2019). Describing the broader study: ITN030ST, the source of the samples, was a randomized trial that attempted immunosuppression withdrawal within 2 years of liver transplantation. Donor-reactive T cell clones were identified by TCRbeta sequencing after a pre-transplant mixed lymphocyte reaction and then tracked in post-transplant blood. Third party-reactive TCRbeta sequences were also identified from pre-transplant MLRs to serve as an antigen-independent comparator for donor-reactive sequences. Three of the eight recipients were HCV-positive; the others were transplanted for non-autoimmune, non-viral indications. The subjects received no induction therapy and were kept on standard immunosuppression until randomization at 12-24 months post-transplant. Tolerance was defined as complete immunosuppression withdrawal for at least one year with no rise in liver enzymes beyond twice the upper limit of normal. Blood samples were collected pre-transplant, pre-randomization before withdrawal, and post-randomization after either full withdrawal or failed withdrawal. The studied cohort comprised 8 liver transplant recipients, 3 classified as tolerant and 5 as non-tolerant.

Using immunoSEQ, frozen genomic DNA was subjected to high-throughput TCRbeta CDR3 sequencing, a process that included PCR amplification, mapping, bias correction and internal controls. For the original study's pipeline: Only productive rearrangements were retained, and each unique TCRbeta sequence was defined by its CDR3 nucleotide sequence together with its V and J gene. Donor-reactive sequences required at least 5-fold expansion in CFSE-low cells versus unstimulated pre-transplant cells and at least 0.01% frequency. Minimum frequency thresholds were set for each subject on the basis of the unstimulated sample with the lowest template count, so that a detection power of at least 90% was ensured. Repertoire turnover was measured by Jensen-Shannon divergence between the top 1000 TCRbeta sequences post- and pre-transplant. Changes in detection of donor-reactive sequences were tested with two-sided Fisher's exact tests. This is the immuneACCESS table as TCRdb keeps it, with only in-frame sequences that have V and J called. A part of the clones is gone; compared with another copy, unresolved V genes explain less than half, and the rest is unexplained. The DNA gave D and trimming, while V, J and clone size come from that table. Recorded for this sample are under 150,000 clones; roughly nine tenths of them occurred a single time. Around 0.8% of the sample rests with the top ten.

Broader findings and caveats from the paper: Because no allograft tissue specimens were available, donor-reactive T cells may have migrated into the graft instead of being deleted. In two subjects, low numbers of available donor cells limited the measurable donor-reactive repertoire. Because of small, heterogeneous patient numbers and non-standardized post-transplant time points, the conclusions were only preliminary. A greater decline was seen for donor-reactive sequences than for third party-reactive sequences, suggesting partial antigen-specific deletion unrelated to withdrawal success. A significant post-transplant decrease in circulating donor-reactive CD4 TCRbeta sequences was observed in most of the 8 subjects, irrespective of tolerance or HCV status. When repertoire turnover was accounted for, significantly reduced detection of donor-reactive sequences was found in 7 of 8 subjects for CD4 and in 8 of 8 subjects for CD8.

Sequences were derived from CD4+ T cells from blood, sampled 12 months after liver transplant. The TCR comes from a human patient who received a liver transplant. Because of the transplant, the T cells may be the graft donor's rather than the patient's own. The sequence is built from TRBV7-9 and TRBJ2-5; 9 of the junction bases match TRBD2. The nucleotide sequence is given as TGTGCCAGCAGTGTAGCGGGAGTAGAGACCCAGTACTTC. This translates into CASSVAGVETQYF.